The 5 T cell receptor beta chains listed next were all sequenced from one sample in a study of graft-versus-host responses after intestinal transplantation. Using immunoSEQ multiplex PCR, the repertoire was profiled, and TCRdb retains in-frame clones only, with some absent. Of 60,000 to 65,000 clones detected, 85% to 95% appear once; the ten largest clones hold 1.7%. These receptors are not linked to any known antigen. Sequenced material: unstimulated CD8+ T cells sorted from spleen or lymph node cells, taken before transplant. These receptors all stem from a human donor who was the organ donor for an intestinal transplant.

The gene calls are TRBV21-1 and TRBJ1-5; the D call of TRBD1 is as the table states it, not checked on the DNA. TRBV21-1 is described as a pseudogene. The CDR3 covers 16 residues. The CDR3 bases are TGTGCCAGCAGCAAGGGCCAAGTACATAGCAATCAGCCCCAGCATTTT. It encodes CASSKGQVHSNQPQHF.

V is TRBV6-5 and J is TRBJ2-7; TRBD1 agrees at 8 bases. The V and J ends lost 2 bases and 6 bases, in that order; junction bases with no gene match: 6. Germline-derived CDR1 and CDR2 are MNHEY and SVGAGI. This CDR3 is 14 amino acids long. The CDR3 here is CASSYRDRNGEQYF. CDR3 bases: TGTGCCAGCAGTTACCGGGACAGGAATGGCGAGCAGTACTTC.

This clone was picked up a small number of times. This sequence joins TRBV4-2 and TRBJ2-7; 10 positions agree with TRBD2. V lost 0 bases to trimming and J lost 1 base; unmatched junction nucleotides: 3. CDR3 length: 16 amino acids. The germline V gene has CDR1 LGHNA and CDR2 YNFKEQ. The CDR3 protein is CASSQEPSGSSYEQYF. The CDR3, as DNA: TGTGCCAGCAGCCAAGAGCCTAGCGGGAGTTCCTACGAGCAGTACTTC.

About this clone itself: Other DNA sequences within the sample encode an identical CDR3. The chain uses TRBV9 and TRBJ2-3; TRBD2 matches at 15 bases. This CDR3 comprises 17 residues. Trimming at V came to 3 bases and at J to 3 bases, leaving 5 bases not matched to a gene. In germline, CDR1 is SGDLS, CDR2 YYNGEE. The CDR3 protein is CASSATGTSGRTDTQYF. DNA for the CDR3: TGTGCCAGCAGCGCCACCGGGACTAGCGGGAGGACAGATACGCAGTATTTT.

The chain combines TRBV19 with TRBJ1-1; D perhaps matches TRBD1 (5 bases). V shed 3 bases and J shed 4 bases, with 18 bases lying between them. This CDR3 has 16 residues. From germline, CDR1 is LNHDA and CDR2 SQIVND (reference sequence). As DNA, the CDR3 is TGTGCCAGTAGTATTAAAGCCACAGGAAGGTCCACTGAAGCTTTCTTT. Protein sequence: CASSIKATGRSTEAFF. The full variable domain, its missing parts supplied by reference TRBV19 and TRBJ1-1, is DGGITQSPKYLFRKEGQNVTLSCEQNLNHDAMYWYRQDPGQGLRLIYYSQIVNDFQKGDIAEGYSVSREKKESFPLTVTSAQKNPTAFYLCASSIKATGRSTEAFFGQGTRLTVV.